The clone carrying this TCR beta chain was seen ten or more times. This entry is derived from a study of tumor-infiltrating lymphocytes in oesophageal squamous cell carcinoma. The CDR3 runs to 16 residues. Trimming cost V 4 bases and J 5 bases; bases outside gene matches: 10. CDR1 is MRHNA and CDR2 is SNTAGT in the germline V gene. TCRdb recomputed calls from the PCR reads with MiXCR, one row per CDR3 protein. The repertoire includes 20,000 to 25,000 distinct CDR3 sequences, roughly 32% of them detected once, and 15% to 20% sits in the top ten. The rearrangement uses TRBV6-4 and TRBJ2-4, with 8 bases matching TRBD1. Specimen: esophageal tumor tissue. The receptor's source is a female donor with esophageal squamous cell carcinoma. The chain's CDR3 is CASSGSRGRIQNIQYF. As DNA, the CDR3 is TGTGCCAGCAGTGGGTCCAGGGGGCGCATCCAAAACATTCAGTACTTC.